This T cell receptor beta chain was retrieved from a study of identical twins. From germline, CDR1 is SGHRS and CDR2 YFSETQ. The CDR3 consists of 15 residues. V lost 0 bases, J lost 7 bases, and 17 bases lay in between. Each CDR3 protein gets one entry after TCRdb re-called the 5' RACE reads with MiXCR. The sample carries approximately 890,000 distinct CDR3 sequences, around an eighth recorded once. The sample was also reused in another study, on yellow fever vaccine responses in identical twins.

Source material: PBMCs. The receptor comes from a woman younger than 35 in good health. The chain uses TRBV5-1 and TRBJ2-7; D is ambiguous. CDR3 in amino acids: CASSLGTVRLSEQYF. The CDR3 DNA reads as TGCGCCAGCAGCTTGGGGACGGTTCGTTTGAGTGAGCAGTACTTC.